This paragraph reports one TCR beta chain. Its target antigen remains unknown. No base-level quality is on record; no much larger clone is a single base apart. The collaborating institutions used their own protocols to collect whole blood in K2EDTA tubes. For TCRbeta analysis, collaborators shipped samples as frozen whole blood, isolated PBMCs, or DNA extracted from either of those sample types. The CDR3 runs 16 residues from the cysteine to the phenylalanine. The kept DNA is CDR3 alone, 48 bases in frame from the first base. A distance of 16 bases separates the germline ends of V and J, which lose 6 bases and 1 base respectively. Based on the germline V gene (reference sequence), the CDR1 and CDR2 sequences are LNHDA and SQIVND. The record originates from a study of blood T cell repertoires in COVID-19 (TCRdb year 2020). Notes on the research overall: Collaborator samples came from the United States, Italy and Spain and covered acute and convalescent phases of COVID-19. The repertoires were made available in a free public database intended to serve as a resource for research on the immune response to SARS-CoV-2. Nearly every sample came with metadata listing a de-identified subject ID, COVID-19 status, age in years and sex. Samples came from the ongoing ImmuneRACE study (first 160 participants) plus 1,254 subjects from 6 global collaborators. HLA class I and class II types, where available, came from metadata supplied by the sample provider rather than from assay-based typing. Deeply sampled blood TCRbeta repertoires from subjects exposed to, actively infected with, or recovered from COVID-19 were included in the dataset. The prospective study material was composed of cDNA or gDNA derived from T cells, B-cell-depleted T cells, or PBMCs.

General findings and caveats noted by the study authors: Clinical and demographic metadata were provided uncurated, with the amount varying by source and participant.

TCRbeta CDR3 regions were amplified from genomic DNA by means of the immunoSEQ Assay, a bias-controlled multiplex PCR. As for the original processing: Within the assay, amplification of reference gene primers was used to estimate how many nucleated cells each sample contained. To quantify the absolute abundance of each unique TCRbeta CDR3 rearrangement, sequence reads were collapsed and filtered. For each sample, productive Simpson clonality was calculated as the square root of Simpson's diversity index over productive rearrangements. This is the immuneACCESS table as TCRdb keeps it, with only in-frame sequences that have V and J called. A part of the clones is gone; compared with another copy, unresolved V genes explain less than half, and the rest is unexplained. V and J calls plus clone size are reproduced from that table; the DNA served to infer D and trimming. Across this sample there are roughly 200,000 clones, with 88% seen only once. The ten biggest clones cover around 1.5% of the sample.

Rearrangement joined TRBV19 to TRBJ1-5; TRBD1 is perhaps the D gene, given 6 matching bases. The source is a man younger than 35 with active or convalescent COVID-19. Sequences were obtained from peripheral blood. The DNA reads as follows: TGTGCCAGTAGAATTGGCTCAGGGGCGAGCAATCAGCCCCAGCATTTT. It specifies CASRIGSGASNQPQHF.